This T cell receptor (beta chain) came from a study of T cell repertoires in cytomegalovirus infection. Study context: The public TCR beta signatures pointed to both CMV infection and matching HLA type. Overall study findings and caveats: People with CMV and the relevant HLA were identified by cumulative public TCR beta family frequency. Dominating the ex vivo response were HLA-C-restricted CMV-specific TCR beta clonotypes.

CDR1 is SNHLY and CDR2 is FYNNEI in the germline V gene. The CDR3 loop spans 15 amino acids. V was trimmed by 5 bases and J by 6 bases, leaving 14 bases between them. A few counts support this clonotype. The antigen is undetermined. TCRdb recomputed calls from the reads with MiXCR, one row per CDR3 protein. The table lists 300,000 to 400,000 distinct CDR3 sequences, 15% to 20% of them singletons. The clonotype originates from a human donor in good health (CMV status not recorded). Some clones in this sample may be carry-over from other donors' samples. Specimen: PBMCs. The rearrangement joins TRBV2 to TRBJ1-6; TRBD1 is a possible D gene (5 bases). For the CDR3, the DNA is TGTGCCAGCAGTCTTCAGGGCTCGGGTAATTCACCCCTCCACTTT. Amino acid sequence: CASSLQGSGNSPLHF.